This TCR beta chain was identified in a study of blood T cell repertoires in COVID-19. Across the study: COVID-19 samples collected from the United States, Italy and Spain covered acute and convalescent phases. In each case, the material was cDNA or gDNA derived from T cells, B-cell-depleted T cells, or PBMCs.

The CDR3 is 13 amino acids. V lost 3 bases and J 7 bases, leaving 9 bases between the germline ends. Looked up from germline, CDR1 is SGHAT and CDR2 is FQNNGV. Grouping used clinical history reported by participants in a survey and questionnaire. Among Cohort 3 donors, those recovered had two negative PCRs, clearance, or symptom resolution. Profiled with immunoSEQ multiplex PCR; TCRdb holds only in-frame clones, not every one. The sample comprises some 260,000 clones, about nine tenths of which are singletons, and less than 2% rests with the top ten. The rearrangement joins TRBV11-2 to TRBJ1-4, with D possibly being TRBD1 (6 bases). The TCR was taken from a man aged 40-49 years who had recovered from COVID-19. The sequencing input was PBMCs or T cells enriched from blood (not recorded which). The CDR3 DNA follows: TGTGCCAGCAGCTTCAGGGGTGGTGAAAAACTGTTTTTT. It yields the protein CASSFRGGEKLFF.